These T cell receptor beta chains were read from a single sample in a study of blood T cell repertoires in COVID-19. The method was immunoSEQ multiplex PCR; TCRdb's version includes in-frame clones alone and lacks a portion of them. The repertoire includes around 200,000 clones, 84% of them detected once, and less than 3% sits in the top ten. The sample taken for sequencing was peripheral blood. The source is a human donor with acute or convalescent COVID-19. The donor label of this sample is uncertain. The CDR3 runs from the conserved cysteine through the conserved F or W. The order of the fields is D gene, clone size, V gene, J gene, CDR3 DNA, CDR3 protein. D genes are given only for firm matches. A row's size may be missing; if present it is once, few, many or a size class.

-	once	TRBV30	TRBJ1-5	TGTGCCTGGAGTGTCGACAGTTCCCAGCCCCAGCATTTT	CAWSVDSSQPQHF
TRBD1	-	TRBV7-9	TRBJ1-5	TGTGCCAGCAGCCCGACCGGGACAGGGTTTCAGCCCCAGCATTTT	CASSPTGTGFQPQHF
TRBD1	-	TRBV9	TRBJ2-1	TGTGCCAGCAGCGCGAGACAGGGGGCAAACAATGAGCAGTTCTTC	CASSARQGANNEQFF
-	-	TRBV19	TRBJ2-3	TGTGCCAGTAGTATGGGGGGAACCACTCCAGATACGCAGTATTTT	CASSMGGTTPDTQYF
TRBD2	-	TRBV6-1	TRBJ2-2	TGTGCCAGCAGTGAGGATAGCGGGGTGATTAACACCGGGGAGCTGTTTTTT	CASSEDSGVINTGELFF
TRBD2	-	TRBV19	TRBJ2-1	TGTGCCAGTAGTGTCCATCTAGCGGGAGGGACTAATGAGCAGTTCTTC	CASSVHLAGGTNEQFF
TRBD1	-	TRBV18	TRBJ1-1	TGTGCCAGCTCACCAACAGGGGGCGCAAGCAAAGCTTTCTTT	CASSPTGGASKAFF
-	-	TRBV7-7	TRBJ2-3	TGTGCTAGCAGCCCCTTGCGTCCGAGCCCAGATACGCAGTATTTT	CASSPLRPSPDTQYF
TRBD1	-	TRBV19	TRBJ2-7	TGTGCCAGTAGTATAAACGCAGACAGGGGGCCCTACGAGCAGTACTTC	CASSINADRGPYEQYF
-	-	TRBV21-1	TRBJ2-2	TGTGCCAGCAGCATTGGGCCGGGACAGGGGAGCCCCGGGGAGCTGTTTTTT	CASSIGPGQGSPGELFF
TRBD1	-	TRBV14	TRBJ1-1	TGTGCCAGCAGCCAACTTAACAGGGGTACTTTCTTT	CASSQLNRGTFF
-	-	TRBV3-1/TRBV3-2	TRBJ2-1	TGTGCCAGCAGCCAAGAGACTAGCTACAATGAGCAGTTCTTC	CASSQETSYNEQFF
-	-	TRBV28	TRBJ1-2	TGTGCCAGCAGTCCTACAGGTACATATGGCTACACCTTC	CASSPTGTYGYTF
-	-	TRBV30	TRBJ1-4	TGTGCCTGGAGTCCTTCTGGACAAACAACTAATGAAAAACTGTTTTTT	CAWSPSGQTTNEKLFF
-	-	TRBV11-2	TRBJ1-1	TGTGCCAGCAGCTCCCGGGTAGACACTGAAGCTTTCTTT	CASSSRVDTEAFF
-	-	TRBV9	TRBJ2-5	TGTGCCAGCAGCGCCTCGGCTAGGCTTGAGGCGGAGACCCAGTACTTC	CASSASARLEAETQYF
TRBD2	-	TRBV5-4	TRBJ2-1	TGTGCCAGCAGCTTGAATGGCGGGGGGTTCTACAATGAGCAGTTCTTC	CASSLNGGGFYNEQFF
-	-	TRBV6-1	TRBJ1-1	TGTGCCAGCAGTGAAGGGACAATCCCCGAAGCTTTCTTT	CASSEGTIPEAFF
TRBD2	-	TRBV11-2	TRBJ2-3	TGTGCCAGCAGCTTAGGTCCACTAGCGGGGAGAGATACGCAGTATTTT	CASSLGPLAGRDTQYF
TRBD2	-	TRBV5-4	TRBJ2-5	TGTGCCAGCAGCCTAGCGGGAGGCCAGGGGGAGACCCAGTACTTC	CASSLAGGQGETQYF
-	-	TRBV28	TRBJ2-2	TGTGCCAGCAGATATGGGACACTGAACACCGGGGAGCTGTTTTTT	CASRYGTLNTGELFF
-	few	TRBV28	TRBJ1-1	TGTGCCAGCGACCCCGGGGGATCCCTGAACACTGAAGCTTTCTTT	CASDPGGSLNTEAFF
TRBD1	once	TRBV3-1/TRBV3-2	TRBJ2-7	TGTGCCAGCAGTCGGACGGGACAGAACTCCTACGAGCAGTACTTC	CASSRTGQNSYEQYF
TRBD2	-	TRBV7-9	TRBJ2-5	TGTGCCAGCAGTCAGGCAGGCGGGGGAGAAGAGACCCAGTACTTC	CASSQAGGGEETQYF
-	-	TRBV9	TRBJ1-1	TGTGCCAGCAGCGTCACCGCTCGGGACACTGAAGCTTTCTTT	CASSVTARDTEAFF
-	-	TRBV6-5	TRBJ1-1	TGTGCCAGCAGTTACTCGGAGGCGGTCACTGAAGCTTTCTTT	CASSYSEAVTEAFF